This TCR beta chain was sequenced for a study of blood T cells in healthy people across ages (dated by TCRdb to the mid-2010s). Context from the whole study: Template switching captured roughly one uniquely barcoded TCR beta cDNA molecule per two T cells in model experiments. The donors were split into four age groups: young (average 16 years), middle-aged (more than 35), aged (over 55) and long-lived (roughly 80). Two additional independent replicas of 1 million unique cDNA reads from the same blood draw were analyzed for two donors (one aged 18 to 30 and one aged 80 or older). Age-related changes in TCR beta repertoire diversity were measured in the study by deep sequencing normalized with unique cDNA molecular identifiers. To avoid experimental bias, donors of different ages were distributed randomly across sequencing lanes.

Counted from cysteine to phenylalanine, this CDR3 has 16 amino acids. Only the CDR3 region is kept as DNA, spanning 48 bases read in frame from base 1. V trim: 3 bases; J trim: 2 bases; unmatched bases: 9. The germline V gene supplies CDR1 SGHTA and CDR2 FQGNSA. Study-wide findings and limitations: Compared with the aged group, the long-lived group had more naive CD4+ T cells, fewer expanded clones and increased TCR diversity, a pattern suggesting age selection. Conclusive comparison of naive and antigen-experienced compartments was prevented by the profiling of bulk unsorted PBMCs. Observed TCR beta diversity per million T cells fell roughly linearly with age, and a significant reduction was already apparent by age roughly 40. Donor CMV infection status was unknown, potentially confounding age-related changes in expanded clonotypes. Observed TCR beta diversity correlated strongly with the percentage of naive T cells measured by flow cytometry. Estimates of total diversity based on one million sequenced T cells were considered lower bounds and underestimates.

Library creation used 5' RACE. A second PCR of roughly 6 to 11 cycles was run with a J-beta primer mix and a sample-barcoded 5' primer. Each TCR beta cDNA molecule received a unique molecular identifier from a template-switch 5' adaptor carrying 12 random nucleotides. Each sample yielded at least 2.5 million CDR3-containing paired-end reads. First-strand cDNA was synthesized from all RNA with the Mint cDNA synthesis kit, primed by a TRBC-specific oligonucleotide. Following uracil-DNA glycosylase treatment, a first 18-cycle PCR with universal primers M1SS and BC2_uni_R was performed on all cDNA. In the paper's pipeline: Normalization of each sample was performed by random selection of 1 million high-quality reads, each carrying a distinct molecular identifier. Reads with shared molecular identifiers were discarded instead of being binned into consensus sequences. MiTCR, set to a Q25 quality threshold and the strictest error-elimination algorithm, was used for CDR3 identification, clonotype clustering and error correction. A nonparametric unseen species model with Euler transformation was used to estimate a lower bound on total TCR beta diversity. TCRdb itself trimmed the public reads at Q25 with fastp, ran MiXCR and retained productive beta chains. Rows merge per CDR3 protein into single entries with the most common DNA and genes. TCRdb's processing, not the authors' own work, is the source of the V and J calls. The sample records 1.8 million or so distinct CDR3 sequences, roughly 43% of which are singletons. Jointly, the top ten make up 20% to 25% of the sample.

A word on this clonotype: Its antigen is unknown. Per-base qualities were not stored, and no clone one base away is much larger.

The donors were around 39 Caucasian individuals from Russia, aged roughly 6 to 90 years, who were systemically healthy. Each donor gave 8 to 10 milliliters of peripheral blood, drawn into EDTA-treated Vacutainer tubes. Ficoll-Paque density-gradient centrifugation was used to isolate PBMCs, with at least 6 million per sample. Total RNA, at least 6 micrograms per sample, was extracted from PBMCs with Trizol reagent. For every donor, an aliquot of PBMCs went through flow cytometry to measure the percentages of naive CD45RAhigh/CD27high T cells. Sequenced: blood. The receptor was derived from a human donor in good health. The chain is encoded by TRBV7-2 joined to TRBJ2-7; 8 central nucleotides agree with TRBD2. In nucleotide form, the sequence is TGTGCCAGCAGCTTGGCCGGGGGGGGCGCCACCTACGAGCAGTACTTC. It encodes CASSLAGGGATYEQYF. Where the CDR3 stops, the reference TRBV7-2 and TRBJ2-7 genes take over; the full variable domain is GAGVSQSPSNKVTEKGKDVELRCDPISGHTALYWYRQSLGQGLEFLIYFQGNSAPDKSGLPSDRFSAERTGGSVSTLTIQRTQQEDSAVYLCASSLAGGGATYEQYFGPGTRLTVT.